Listed below are T cell receptor beta chains from one sample, sequenced in a study of cytomegalovirus exposure and HLA in healthy donors. Using immunoSEQ multiplex PCR, the repertoire was profiled, and TCRdb retains in-frame clones only, with some absent. The profile covers roughly 200,000 clones, with around three quarters appearing a single time and 1.5% to 2% taken by the ten largest. Sequencing used PBMCs. These receptors came from a man aged 30 to 45 in good health and CMV-seronegative. CDR3s include the opening cysteine and the closing phenylalanine or tryptophan.

V gene	J gene	CDR3 protein
TRBV6-5	TRBJ2-1	CASSPLAGSYNEQFF
TRBV10-1	TRBJ2-7	CASSRGALDAEQYF
TRBV25-1	TRBJ2-7	CASSEYGGGAYEQYF
TRBV4-1	TRBJ2-7	CASSAGQGYEQYF
TRBV19	TRBJ2-1	CASSQRLYNEQFF
TRBV7-6	TRBJ1-1	CASSLGGGWGNTEAFF
TRBV28	TRBJ2-1	CASNHLAGGRYNEQFF
TRBV7-9	TRBJ2-7	CASTAGTGVHEQYF
TRBV5-1	TRBJ2-1	CASSLSGSGVNEQFF
TRBV19	TRBJ2-7	CASSIAPVTTYEQYF
TRBV7-6	TRBJ2-7	CASSLIRGADEQYF
TRBV7-9	TRBJ1-1	CASSLEPLNTEAFF
TRBV12-2	TRBJ2-7	CASRTFSGSHPNEQYF
TRBV21-1	TRBJ1-2	CASSTSQLNYGYTF
TRBV7-2	TRBJ1-4	CASSIFSGTAAQGGEKLFF
TRBV11-2	TRBJ2-2	CASSIRLAGNTGELFF
TRBV11-3	TRBJ2-2	CASSSRDSPTGELFF
TRBV7-3	TRBJ2-1	CASSRLAGIPTPENEQFF
TRBV6-1	TRBJ2-1	CASSERTSGRNEQFF
TRBV11-1	TRBJ2-3	CASSLEGQPTDTQYF
TRBV5-1	TRBJ2-7	CASSRGQQDSYEQYF
TRBV19	TRBJ2-7	CASRGRAYEQYF
TRBV5-6	TRBJ1-2	CASSGGVGYTF
TRBV4-1	TRBJ2-7	CASSPPTQGHEQYF
TRBV14	TRBJ1-4	CASSLTGWFSEKLFF
TRBV9	TRBJ1-5	CASSVGGEGGNQPQHF
TRBV4-1	TRBJ2-2	CASSSPGLAGVRANTGELFF
TRBV9	TRBJ1-2	CASSDGTYGYTF
TRBV27	TRBJ2-7	CASSPETSGIVSSYEQYF
TRBV5-1	TRBJ2-2	CASSSGLAGSNTGELFF
TRBV27	TRBJ2-3	CASQNPGLGSDTQYF
TRBV27	TRBJ2-3	CASSLYPSGRTDTQYF
TRBV7-9	TRBJ2-7	CASSPAEGPSYEQYF
TRBV28	TRBJ2-5	CASSHSAGGPAEYF
TRBV30	TRBJ2-1	CAWSSGRSGEQFF
TRBV7-9	TRBJ2-7	CASSYGGDEQYF
TRBV27	TRBJ1-5	CASSLGRSNQPQHF
TRBV21-1	TRBJ2-7	CASGRGKKQGTSGVTYEQYF
TRBV11-2	TRBJ1-1	CASSLDGEMNTEAFF
TRBV28	TRBJ1-4	CASEGRGNEKLFF
TRBV19	TRBJ2-2	CASSTLGTVTGELFF
TRBV6-5	TRBJ1-1	CASSSEGPEAFF
TRBV5-1	TRBJ1-4	CASSTVPVATNEKLFF
TRBV29-1	TRBJ2-1	CSAADRGLYEQFF
TRBV5-1	TRBJ2-7	CASSETSGTAYEQYF
TRBV7-6	TRBJ2-1	CASSLRSNEQFF
TRBV19	TRBJ2-2	CASNSWGSANTGELFF